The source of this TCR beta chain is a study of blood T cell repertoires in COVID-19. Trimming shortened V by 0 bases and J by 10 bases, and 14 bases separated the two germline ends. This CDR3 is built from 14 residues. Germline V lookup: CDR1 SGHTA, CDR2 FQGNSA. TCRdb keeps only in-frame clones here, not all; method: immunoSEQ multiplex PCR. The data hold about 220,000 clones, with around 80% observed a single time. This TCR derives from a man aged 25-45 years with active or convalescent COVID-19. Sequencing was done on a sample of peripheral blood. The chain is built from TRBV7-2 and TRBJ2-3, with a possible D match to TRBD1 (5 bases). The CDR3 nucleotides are TGTGCCAGCAGCTTAGCCGTTAGGGGAAGTGCGCAGTATTTT. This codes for CASSLAVRGSAQYF. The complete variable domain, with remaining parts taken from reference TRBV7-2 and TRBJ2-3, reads GAGVSQSPSNKVTEKGKDVELRCDPISGHTALYWYRQSLGQGLEFLIYFQGNSAPDKSGLPSDRFSAERTGGSVSTLTIQRTQQEDSAVYLCASSLAVRGSAQYFGPGTRLTVL.